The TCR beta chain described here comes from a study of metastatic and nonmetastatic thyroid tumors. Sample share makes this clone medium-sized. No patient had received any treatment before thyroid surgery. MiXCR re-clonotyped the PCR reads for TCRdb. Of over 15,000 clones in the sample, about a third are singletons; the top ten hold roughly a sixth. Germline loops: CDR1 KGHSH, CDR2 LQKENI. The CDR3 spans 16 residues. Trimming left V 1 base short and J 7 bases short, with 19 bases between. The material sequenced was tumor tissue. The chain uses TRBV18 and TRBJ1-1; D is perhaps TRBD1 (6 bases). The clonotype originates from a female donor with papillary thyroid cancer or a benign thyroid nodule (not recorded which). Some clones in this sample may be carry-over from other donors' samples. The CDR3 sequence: CASSPRPGLKGGEAFF. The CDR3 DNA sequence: TGTGCCAGCTCACCACGCCCCGGACTTAAGGGGGGTGAAGCTTTCTTT.